This T cell receptor beta chain was captured in a study of T cell responses to AZD1222 COVID-19 vaccine. Whole-study findings and limits: Repertoire sampling occurred only after the peak T cell response. It was only 6 or 7 AZD1222 recipients who were seropositive at baseline. Clonal diversity may have been underestimated, and the donors were mostly white British, with more females than males. The reported proportion of spike-specific TCRs targeting unmutated variant regions was nearly half.

This clone was seen once. Its antigen remains unknown. The length of the CDR3 is 12 residues. Germline CDR1 is SGHAT and CDR2 is FQNNGV. V lost 2 bases and J lost 2, with 4 bases in between. The protocol was immunoSEQ multiplex PCR, while the TCRdb copy is restricted to in-frame clones and leaves out a portion. The sample consists of 52,000 or so clones, approximately 85% of them appearing once. The TCR was taken from an adult in good health. The rearrangement uses TRBV11-2 and TRBJ2-7; D is undetermined. The specimen was peripheral blood, collected on day 0 of MenACWY control vaccination. The CDR3 sequence: CASSLFPYEQYF. CDR3 DNA sequence: TGTGCCAGCAGCTTATTCCCCTACGAGCAGTACTTC.